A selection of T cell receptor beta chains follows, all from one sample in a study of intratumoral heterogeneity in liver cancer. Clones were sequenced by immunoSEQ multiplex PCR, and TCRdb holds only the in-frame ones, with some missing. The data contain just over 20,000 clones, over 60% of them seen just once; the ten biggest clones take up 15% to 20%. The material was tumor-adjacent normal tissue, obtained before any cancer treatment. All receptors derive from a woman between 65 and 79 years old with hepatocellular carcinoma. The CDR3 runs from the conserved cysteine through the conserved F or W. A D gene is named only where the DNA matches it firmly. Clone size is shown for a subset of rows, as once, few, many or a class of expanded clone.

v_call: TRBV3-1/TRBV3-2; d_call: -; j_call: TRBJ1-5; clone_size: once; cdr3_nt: TGTGCCAGCAGCCAAGATGTGAATAATCAGCCCCAGCATTTT; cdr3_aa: CASSQDVNNQPQHF
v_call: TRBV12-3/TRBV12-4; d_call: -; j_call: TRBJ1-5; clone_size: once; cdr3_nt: TGTGCCAGCAGCCCGTTTGATCCGGGGCCCCAGCATTTT; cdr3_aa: CASSPFDPGPQHF
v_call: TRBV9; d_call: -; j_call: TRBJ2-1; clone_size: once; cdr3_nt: TGTGCCAGCAGCCCCACCGGGAGTGGCTACAATGAGCAGTTCTTC; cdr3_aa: CASSPTGSGYNEQFF
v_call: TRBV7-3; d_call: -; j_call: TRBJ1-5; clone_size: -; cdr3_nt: TGTGCCAGCAGCTTAAGGGCAGGGGTCCAGCCCCAGCATTTT; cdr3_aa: CASSLRAGVQPQHF
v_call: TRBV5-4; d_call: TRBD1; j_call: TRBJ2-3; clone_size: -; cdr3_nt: TGTGCCAGCAGCTTTCTGACAGGGGGTGACACAGATACGCAGTATTTT; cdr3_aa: CASSFLTGGDTDTQYF
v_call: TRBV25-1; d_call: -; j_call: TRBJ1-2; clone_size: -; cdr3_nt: TGTGCCAGCAGTGAACCCGCCGTGCAGAACAGTAATGGCTACACCTTC; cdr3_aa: CASSEPAVQNSNGYTF
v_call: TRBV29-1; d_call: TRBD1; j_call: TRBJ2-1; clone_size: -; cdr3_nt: TGCAGCGTTGGTACTACAGGGGGAGGAAATGAGCAGTTCTTC; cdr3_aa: CSVGTTGGGNEQFF
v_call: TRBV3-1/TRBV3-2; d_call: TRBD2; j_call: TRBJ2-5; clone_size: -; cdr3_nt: TGTGCCAGCAGCCAAAAGACTAGCGGGTCACAAGAGACCCAGTACTTC; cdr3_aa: CASSQKTSGSQETQYF
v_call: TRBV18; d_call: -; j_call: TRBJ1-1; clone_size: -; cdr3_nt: TGTGCCAGCTCATACGGTAAACCGAACACTGAAGCTTTCTTT; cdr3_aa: CASSYGKPNTEAFF
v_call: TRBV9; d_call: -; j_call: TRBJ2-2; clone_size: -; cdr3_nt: TGTGCCAGCAGCGCAGGGGTGCGATTGAACACCGGGGAGCTGTTTTTT; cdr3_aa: CASSAGVRLNTGELFF
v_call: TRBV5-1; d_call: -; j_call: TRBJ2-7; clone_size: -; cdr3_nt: TGCGCCAGCAGCTTGGCAGCAGGCTCATCCTACGAGCAGTACTTC; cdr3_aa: CASSLAAGSSYEQYF
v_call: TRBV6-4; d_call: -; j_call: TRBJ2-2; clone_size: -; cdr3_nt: TGTGCCAGCAGTACACATATGAACAGGGTAGCCGGGGAGCTGTTTTTT; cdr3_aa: CASSTHMNRVAGELFF
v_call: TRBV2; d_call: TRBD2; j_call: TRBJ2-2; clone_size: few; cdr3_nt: TGTGCCAGCAGTACGGGACTAGTAGACGGGGAGCTGTTTTTT; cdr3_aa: CASSTGLVDGELFF
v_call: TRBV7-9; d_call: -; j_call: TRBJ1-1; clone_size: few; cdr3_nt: TGTGCCAGCAGCCCTGGGGCAGGAGACACTGAAGCTTTCTTT; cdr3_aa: CASSPGAGDTEAFF
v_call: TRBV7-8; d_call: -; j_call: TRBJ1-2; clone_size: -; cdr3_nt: TGTGCCAGCAGCTTAGGCCGGGCGTATCTGGCTGGCTACACCTTC; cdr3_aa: CASSLGRAYLAGYTF
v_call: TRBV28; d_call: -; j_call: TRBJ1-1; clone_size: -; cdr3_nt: TGTGCCAGCAGCCTAGGGGTAGCGGCTTTCTTT; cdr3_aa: CASSLGVAAFF
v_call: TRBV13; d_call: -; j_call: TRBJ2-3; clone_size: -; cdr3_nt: TGTGCCAGCAGCTTGCAGACAGATACGCAGTATTTT; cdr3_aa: CASSLQTDTQYF
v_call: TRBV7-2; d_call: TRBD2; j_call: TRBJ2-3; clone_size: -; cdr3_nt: TGTGCCAGCAGCTTATGGGGTAGACTAGCGGGAGGCCGTGGAGATACGCAGTATTTT; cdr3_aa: CASSLWGRLAGGRGDTQYF
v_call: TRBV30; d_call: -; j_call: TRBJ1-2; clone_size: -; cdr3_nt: TGTGCCTGGAGTGGGGGACCGCAATCGGTCTATGGCTACACCTTC; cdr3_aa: CAWSGGPQSVYGYTF
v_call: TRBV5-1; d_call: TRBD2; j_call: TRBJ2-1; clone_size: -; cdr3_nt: TGCGCCAGCAGCTTGGACGGGAGGTTCTACAATGAGCAGTTCTTC; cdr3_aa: CASSLDGRFYNEQFF
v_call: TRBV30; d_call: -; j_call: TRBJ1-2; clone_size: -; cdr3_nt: TGTGCCTGGACCCGGGACCTTCACTATGGCTACACCTTC; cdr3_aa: CAWTRDLHYGYTF